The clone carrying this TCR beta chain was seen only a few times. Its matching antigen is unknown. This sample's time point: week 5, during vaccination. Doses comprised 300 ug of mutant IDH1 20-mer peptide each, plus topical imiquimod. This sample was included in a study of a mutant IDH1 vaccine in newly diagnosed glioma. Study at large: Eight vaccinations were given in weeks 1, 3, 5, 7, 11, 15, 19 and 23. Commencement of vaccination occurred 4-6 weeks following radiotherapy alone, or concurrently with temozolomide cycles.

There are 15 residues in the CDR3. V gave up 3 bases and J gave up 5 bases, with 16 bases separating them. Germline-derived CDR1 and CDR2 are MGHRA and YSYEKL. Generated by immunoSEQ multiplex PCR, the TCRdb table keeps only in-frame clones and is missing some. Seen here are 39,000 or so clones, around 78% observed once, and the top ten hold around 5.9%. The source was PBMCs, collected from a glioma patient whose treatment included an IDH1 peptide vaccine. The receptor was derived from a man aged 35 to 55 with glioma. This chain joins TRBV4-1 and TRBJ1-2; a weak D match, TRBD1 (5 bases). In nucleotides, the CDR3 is TGCGCCAGCAGCCAGGTAACCGACAGTCCTTATGGCTACACCTTC. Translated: CASSQVTDSPYGYTF.